This T cell receptor beta chain comes out of a study of control samples from healthy donors and cancer patients. Clones were read by immunoSEQ multiplex PCR, and TCRdb kept only the in-frame ones, dropping some. This table has approximately 94,000 clones, about 90% appearing once. Trimming shortened V by 2 bases and J by 0 bases, and 7 bases separated the two germline ends. The CDR3 is 14 amino acids. Germline lookup yields CDR1 MNHNY and CDR2 SVGAGI (reference sequence). This sequence originates from a woman aged 45-59 years in good health. The V gene is TRBV6-6, the J gene TRBJ1-1; no reliable D call. The sequencing input was blood. In nucleotides, the CDR3 is TGTGCCAGCAGTTACGGTACGCTGAACACTGAAGCTTTCTTT. This sequence encodes CASSYGTLNTEAFF.